This is a list of T cell receptor beta chains from one sample in a study of blood T cell repertoires in COVID-19. Produced via immunoSEQ multiplex PCR; TCRdb's table is partial and in-frame only. Here the sample spans over 65,000 clones, roughly 90% being singletons. Specimen: peripheral blood. These TCRs come from a man aged 50-59 years with active or convalescent COVID-19. CDR3s include the opening cysteine and the closing phenylalanine or tryptophan. D genes are given only for firm matches. The size field is filled for only some rows; it gives once, few, many or a size class.

size	V	J	D	CDR3	DNA
.	TRBV27	TRBJ1-2	.	CASSPRAAGEGGYTF	TGTGCCAGCAGTCCCCGAGCGGCAGGGGAGGGTGGCTACACCTTC
.	TRBV7-2	TRBJ2-7	TRBD1	CASSPRQGAGEQYF	TGTGCCAGCAGCCCCCGACAGGGGGCGGGGGAGCAGTACTTC
.	TRBV5-6	TRBJ2-7	TRBD2	CASSPDPGGYEQYF	TGTGCCAGCAGCCCCGATCCGGGAGGATACGAGCAGTACTTC
.	TRBV11-2	TRBJ2-2	TRBD2	CASSPGSSGGVGELFF	TGTGCCAGCAGCCCTGGGTCTAGCGGGGGGGTCGGGGAGCTGTTTTTT
.	TRBV11-2	TRBJ2-7	TRBD2	CASSLTDASGRGEQYF	TGTGCCAGCAGCTTAACGGATGCTAGCGGGAGAGGCGAGCAGTACTTC
.	TRBV29-1	TRBJ2-7	TRBD2	CSVHQLAGGYYEQYF	TGCAGCGTTCATCAGTTAGCGGGGGGCTACTACGAGCAGTACTTC
.	TRBV4-1	TRBJ1-3	.	CASSQVIVWGEGNTIYF	TGCGCCAGCAGCCAAGTAATAGTTTGGGGGGAAGGAAACACCATATATTTT
.	TRBV15	TRBJ2-7	TRBD1	CATSRAGTGGYEQYF	TGTGCCACCAGCAGAGCCGGGACAGGGGGCTACGAGCAGTACTTC
once	TRBV5-1	TRBJ2-5	TRBD2	CASSLDPSGAETQYF	TGCGCCAGCAGCTTGGATCCTAGCGGGGCGGAGACCCAGTACTTC
.	TRBV29-1	TRBJ2-1	.	CSVDKAGSYNEQFF	TGCAGCGTAGACAAAGCCGGCTCCTACAATGAGCAGTTCTTC
.	TRBV30	TRBJ1-5	.	CAWSARVNSNQPQHF	TGTGCCTGGAGTGCCCGGGTAAATAGCAATCAGCCCCAGCATTTT
.	TRBV27	TRBJ1-2	.	CASSLLGQGGYGYTF	TGTGCCAGCAGTTTATTGGGCCAGGGAGGGTATGGCTACACCTTC
.	TRBV12-3/TRBV12-4	TRBJ2-3	.	CASSLRDTQYF	TGTGCCAGCAGTTTGAGAGATACGCAGTATTTT
.	TRBV28	TRBJ1-1	.	CASSPTNTEAFF	TGTGCCAGCAGTCCGACAAACACTGAAGCTTTCTTT
.	TRBV6-5	TRBJ2-5	TRBD2	CASRKVAGRETQYF	TGTGCCAGCAGAAAAGTAGCGGGGAGGGAGACCCAGTACTTC
.	TRBV5-1	TRBJ2-5	TRBD2	CASSLPPRRTSGAQETQYF	TGCGCCAGCAGCCTGCCCCCGCGGCGGACTAGCGGGGCCCAAGAGACCCAGTACTTC
.	TRBV6-5	TRBJ2-7	TRBD2	CASKAGYGYEQYF	TGTGCCAGCAAAGCGGGGTATGGCTACGAGCAGTACTTC
once	TRBV28	TRBJ1-1	.	CASSRWQGNTEAFF	TGTGCCAGCTCCCGCTGGCAGGGAAACACTGAAGCTTTCTTT
once	TRBV27	TRBJ2-1	.	CASSQRGGAVNNEQFF	TGTGCCAGCAGTCAACGAGGCGGGGCCGTGAACAATGAGCAGTTCTTC
.	TRBV6-5	TRBJ2-7	.	CASRSNAGSYEQYF	TGTGCCAGCAGATCTAACGCGGGATCGTACGAGCAGTACTTC
.	TRBV6-6	TRBJ2-1	.	CASSPTEYNEQFF	TGTGCCAGCAGCCCGACAGAGTACAATGAGCAGTTCTTC
.	TRBV7-2	TRBJ2-5	TRBD2	CASSSQTSGGLQETQYF	TGTGCCAGCAGCTCTCAGACTAGCGGGGGCCTTCAAGAGACCCAGTACTTC
.	TRBV15	TRBJ2-5	TRBD1	CATSRAFGQEGETQYF	TGTGCCACCAGCAGAGCCTTCGGACAGGAAGGGGAGACCCAGTACTTC
few	TRBV28	TRBJ2-1	TRBD2	CASRAVAGGRTEQFF	TGTGCCAGCAGGGCCGTAGCGGGAGGGCGGACTGAGCAGTTCTTC
.	TRBV11-2	TRBJ2-1	.	CASSLTQLEQFF	TGTGCCAGCAGCCTGACCCAACTAGAGCAGTTCTTC
.	TRBV5-1	TRBJ2-6	.	CASWQGSSGANVLTF	TGCGCCAGCTGGCAGGGCTCCTCTGGGGCCAACGTCCTGACTTTC
.	TRBV7-2	TRBJ1-4	TRBD1	CASSPRQGTNEKLFF	TGTGCCAGCAGCCCTCGACAGGGTACTAATGAAAAACTGTTTTTT
.	TRBV27	TRBJ2-5	.	CASSSRETQYF	TGTGCCAGCAGTTCTCGGGAGACCCAGTACTTC
.	TRBV15	TRBJ2-1	TRBD2	CATSRGTSGTSEQFF	TGTGCCACCAGCAGGGGGACTAGCGGGACGAGTGAGCAGTTCTTC
.	TRBV7-2	TRBJ1-1	.	CASSLAQNTEAFF	TGTGCCAGCAGCTTAGCCCAGAACACTGAAGCTTTCTTT
.	TRBV10-1	TRBJ1-2	.	CASSDTDYGYTF	TGCGCCAGCAGTGATACGGACTATGGCTACACCTTC
.	TRBV3-1/TRBV3-2	TRBJ1-1	.	CASSQGGGTGLAFF	TGTGCCAGCAGCCAAGGTGGAGGTACAGGGTTAGCTTTCTTT
.	TRBV6-2/TRBV6-3	TRBJ2-3	TRBD2	CASSYSPGTSGGSTDTQYF	TGTGCCAGCAGTTACTCACCGGGGACTAGCGGGGGTAGCACAGATACGCAGTATTTT
.	TRBV9	TRBJ2-5	TRBD1	CASSVGQGAGETQYF	TGTGCCAGCAGCGTGGGGCAGGGGGCAGGAGAGACCCAGTACTTC
.	TRBV30	TRBJ2-7	.	CAWSGAGRSSYEQYF	TGTGCCTGGAGTGGTGCGGGGAGATCCTCCTACGAGCAGTACTTC
.	TRBV27	TRBJ1-1	.	CASSYGSGLTEAFF	TGTGCCAGCAGTTACGGGTCAGGGCTCACTGAAGCTTTCTTT
.	TRBV5-1	TRBJ1-1	TRBD1	CASSLVRGTETEAFF	TGCGCCAGCAGCTTGGTCAGGGGGACGGAAACTGAAGCTTTCTTT
.	TRBV5-1	TRBJ1-2	TRBD1	CASSAGRQGGNYGYTF	TGCGCCAGCAGCGCTGGAAGACAGGGAGGTAACTATGGCTACACCTTC
.	TRBV5-8	TRBJ1-4	TRBD1	CASSLTGGIYEKLFF	TGTGCCAGCAGCTTGACAGGGGGCATTTATGAAAAACTGTTTTTT
.	TRBV5-4	TRBJ2-2	.	CASSGRTEPNTGELFF	TGTGCCAGCAGCGGGCGGACAGAGCCGAACACCGGGGAGCTGTTTTTT
.	TRBV11-2	TRBJ2-7	TRBD1	CASSLAGTGSYYEQYF	TGTGCCAGCAGCTTAGCCGGGACAGGGTCATACTACGAGCAGTACTTC
few	TRBV27	TRBJ1-2	.	CASGRTDYSGYTF	TGTGCCAGCGGAAGGACAGACTATTCTGGCTACACCTTC
.	TRBV6-2/TRBV6-3	TRBJ1-1	TRBD1	CASSIRDRGRGTEAFF	TGTGCCAGCAGCATCCGGGACAGGGGGCGTGGGACTGAAGCTTTCTTT
.	TRBV20-1	TRBJ2-1	.	CSARRDNEQFF	TGCAGTGCTAGGCGGGACAATGAGCAGTTCTTC